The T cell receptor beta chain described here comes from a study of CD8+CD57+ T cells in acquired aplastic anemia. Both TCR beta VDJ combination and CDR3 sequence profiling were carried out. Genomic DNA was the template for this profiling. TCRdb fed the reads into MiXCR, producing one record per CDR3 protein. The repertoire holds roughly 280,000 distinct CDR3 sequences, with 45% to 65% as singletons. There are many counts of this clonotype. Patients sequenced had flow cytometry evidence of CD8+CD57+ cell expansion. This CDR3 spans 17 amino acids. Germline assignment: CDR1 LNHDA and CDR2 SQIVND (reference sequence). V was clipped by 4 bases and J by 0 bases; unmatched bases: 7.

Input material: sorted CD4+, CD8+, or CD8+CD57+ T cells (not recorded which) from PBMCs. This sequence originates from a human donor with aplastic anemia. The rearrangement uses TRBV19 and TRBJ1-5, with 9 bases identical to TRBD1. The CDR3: CASSKGDRGGSNQPQHF. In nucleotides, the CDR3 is TGTGCCAGTAGTAAGGGTGACAGGGGGGGTAGCAATCAGCCCCAGCATTTT.